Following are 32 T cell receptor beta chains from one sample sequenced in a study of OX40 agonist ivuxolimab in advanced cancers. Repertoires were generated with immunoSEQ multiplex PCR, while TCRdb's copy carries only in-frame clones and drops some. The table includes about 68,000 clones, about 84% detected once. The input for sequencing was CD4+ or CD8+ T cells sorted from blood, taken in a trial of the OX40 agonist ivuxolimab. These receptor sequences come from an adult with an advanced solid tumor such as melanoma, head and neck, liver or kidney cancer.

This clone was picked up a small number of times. The CDR3 DNA follows: TGTGCCAGCAGCTCCCCTGCGGGGGGGCTCCCTATCGGCAATGAGCAGTTCTTC. Translation: CASSSPAGGLPIGNEQFF. The chain has TRBV7-6 and TRBJ2-1; 9 nucleotides align to TRBD2. The CDR3 runs 18 residues. From germline, CDR1 is SGHVS and CDR2 FNYEAQ. Trimming removed 4 bases from V and 6 bases from J; junction bases left unmatched: 16.

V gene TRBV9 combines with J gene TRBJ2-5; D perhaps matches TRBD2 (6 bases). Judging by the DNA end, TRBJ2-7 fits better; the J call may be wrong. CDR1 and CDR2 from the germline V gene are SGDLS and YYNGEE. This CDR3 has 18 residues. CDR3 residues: CASSVESRPGGPPYEQYF. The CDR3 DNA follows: TGTGCCAGCAGCGTAGAAAGCCGGCCCGGAGGGCCTCCCTACGAGCAGTACTTC.

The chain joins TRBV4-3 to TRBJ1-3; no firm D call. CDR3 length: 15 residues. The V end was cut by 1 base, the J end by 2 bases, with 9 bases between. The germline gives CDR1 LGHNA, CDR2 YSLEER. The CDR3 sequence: CASSQGINAGNTIYF. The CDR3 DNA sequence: TGCGCCAGCAGCCAAGGGATAAATGCTGGAAACACCATATATTTT.

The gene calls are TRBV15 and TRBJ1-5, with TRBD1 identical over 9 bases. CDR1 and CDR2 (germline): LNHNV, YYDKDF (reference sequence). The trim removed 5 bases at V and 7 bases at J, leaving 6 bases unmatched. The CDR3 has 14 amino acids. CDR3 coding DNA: TGTGCCACCAGCGGGACAGGGAGCAGGCAGCCCCAGCATTTT. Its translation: CATSGTGSRQPQHF.

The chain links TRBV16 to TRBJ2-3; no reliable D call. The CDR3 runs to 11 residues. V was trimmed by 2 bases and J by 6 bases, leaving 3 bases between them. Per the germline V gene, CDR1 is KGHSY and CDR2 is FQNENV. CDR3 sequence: CASSQVDTQYF. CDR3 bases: TGTGCCAGCAGCCAAGTCGATACGCAGTATTTT.

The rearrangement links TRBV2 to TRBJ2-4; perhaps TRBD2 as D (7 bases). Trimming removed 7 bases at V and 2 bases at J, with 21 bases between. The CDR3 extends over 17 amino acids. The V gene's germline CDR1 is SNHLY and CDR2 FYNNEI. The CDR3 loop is CASTEGGFGTTKNIQYF. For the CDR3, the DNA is TGTGCCAGCACCGAGGGGGGGTTCGGTACTACCAAAAACATTCAGTACTTC. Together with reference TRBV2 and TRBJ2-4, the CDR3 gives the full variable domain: EPEVTQTPSHQVTQMGQEVILRCVPISNHLYFYWYRQILGQKVEFLVSFYNNEISEKSEIFDDQFSVERPDGSNFTLKIRSTKLEDSAMYFCASTEGGFGTTKNIQYFGAGTRLSVL.

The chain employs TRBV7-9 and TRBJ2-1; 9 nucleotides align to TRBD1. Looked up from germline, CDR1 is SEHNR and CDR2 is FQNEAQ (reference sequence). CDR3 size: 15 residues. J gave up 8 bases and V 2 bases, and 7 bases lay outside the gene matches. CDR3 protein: CASSLTGGRLDEQFF. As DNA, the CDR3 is TGTGCCAGCAGCTTAACAGGGGGCCGTTTAGATGAGCAGTTCTTC.

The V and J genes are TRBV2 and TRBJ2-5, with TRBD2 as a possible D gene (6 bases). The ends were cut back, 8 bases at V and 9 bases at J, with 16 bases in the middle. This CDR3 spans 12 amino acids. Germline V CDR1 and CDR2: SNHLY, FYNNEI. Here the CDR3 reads CASCVGDSAQYF. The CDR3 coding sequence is TGTGCCAGCTGTGTTGGGGACTCGGCCCAGTACTTC.

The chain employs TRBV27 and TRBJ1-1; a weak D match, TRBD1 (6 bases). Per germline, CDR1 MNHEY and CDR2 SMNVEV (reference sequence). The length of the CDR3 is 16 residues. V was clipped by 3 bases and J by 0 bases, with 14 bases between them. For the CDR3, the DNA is TGTGCCAGCAGTTTGGGACACACTGTAATGAACACTGAAGCTTTCTTT. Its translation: CASSLGHTVMNTEAFF.

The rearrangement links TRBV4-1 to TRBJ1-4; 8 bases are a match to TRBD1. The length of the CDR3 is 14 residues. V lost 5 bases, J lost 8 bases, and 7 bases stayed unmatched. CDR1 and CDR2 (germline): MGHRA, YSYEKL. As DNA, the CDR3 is TGCGCCAGCAGCGAAGGGACAGGTCGCGAAAAACTGTTTTTT. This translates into CASSEGTGREKLFF.

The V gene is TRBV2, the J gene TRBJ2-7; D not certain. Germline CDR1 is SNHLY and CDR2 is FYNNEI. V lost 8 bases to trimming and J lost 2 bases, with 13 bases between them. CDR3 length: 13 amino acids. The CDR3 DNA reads TGTGCCAGCCGATCACAGAGAGCCTACGAGCAGTACTTC. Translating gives CASRSQRAYEQYF.

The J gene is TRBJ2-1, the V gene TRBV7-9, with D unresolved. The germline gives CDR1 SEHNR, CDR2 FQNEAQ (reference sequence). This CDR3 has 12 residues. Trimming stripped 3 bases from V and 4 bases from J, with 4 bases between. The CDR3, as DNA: TGTGCCAGCAGCTTCCCTTACAATGAGCAGTTCTTC. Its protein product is CASSFPYNEQFF. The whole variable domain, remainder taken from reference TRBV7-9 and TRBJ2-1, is DTGVSQNPRHKITKRGQNVTFRCDPISEHNRLYWYRQTLGQGPEFLTYFQNEAQLEKSRLLSDRFSAERPKGSFSTLEIQRTEQGDSAMYLCASSFPYNEQFFGPGTRLTVL.

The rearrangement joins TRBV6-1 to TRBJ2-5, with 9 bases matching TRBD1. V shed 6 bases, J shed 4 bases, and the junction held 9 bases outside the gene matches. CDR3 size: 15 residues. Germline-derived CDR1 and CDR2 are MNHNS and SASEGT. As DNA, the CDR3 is TGTGCCAGCAGGGGAGTGGGACAGGGTCGAGAGACCCAGTACTTC. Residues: CASRGVGQGRETQYF.

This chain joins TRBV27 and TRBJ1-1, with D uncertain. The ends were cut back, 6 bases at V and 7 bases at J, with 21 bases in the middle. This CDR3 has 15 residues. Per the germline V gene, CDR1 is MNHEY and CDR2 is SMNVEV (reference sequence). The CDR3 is CASSPKPLNWVEAFF. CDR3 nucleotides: TGTGCCAGCAGCCCAAAACCTCTCAACTGGGTTGAAGCTTTCTTT.

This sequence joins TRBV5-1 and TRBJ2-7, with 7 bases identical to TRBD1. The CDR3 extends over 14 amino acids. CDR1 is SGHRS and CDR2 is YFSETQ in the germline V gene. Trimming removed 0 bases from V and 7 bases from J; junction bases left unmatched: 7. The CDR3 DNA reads TGCGCCAGCAGCTTGGGAGGGGGCTCTGTTGAGCAGTACTTC. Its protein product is CASSLGGGSVEQYF.

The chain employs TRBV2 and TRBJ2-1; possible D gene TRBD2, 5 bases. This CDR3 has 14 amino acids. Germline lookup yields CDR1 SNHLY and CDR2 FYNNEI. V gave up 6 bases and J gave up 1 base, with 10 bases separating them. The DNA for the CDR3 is TGTGCCAGCAGAGCGGATTGGTCCTACAATGAGCAGTTCTTC. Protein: CASRADWSYNEQFF.

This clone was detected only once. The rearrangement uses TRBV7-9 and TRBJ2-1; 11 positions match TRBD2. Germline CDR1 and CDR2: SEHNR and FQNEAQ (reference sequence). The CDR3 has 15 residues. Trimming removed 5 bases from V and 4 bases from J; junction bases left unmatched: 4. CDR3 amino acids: CASSLLAGGYNEQFF. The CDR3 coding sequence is TGTGCCAGCAGCCTTCTAGCGGGGGGATACAATGAGCAGTTCTTC. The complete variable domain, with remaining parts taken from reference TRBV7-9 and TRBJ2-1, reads DTGVSQNPRHKITKRGQNVTFRCDPISEHNRLYWYRQTLGQGPEFLTYFQNEAQLEKSRLLSDRFSAERPKGSFSTLEIQRTEQGDSAMYLCASSLLAGGYNEQFFGPGTRLTVL.

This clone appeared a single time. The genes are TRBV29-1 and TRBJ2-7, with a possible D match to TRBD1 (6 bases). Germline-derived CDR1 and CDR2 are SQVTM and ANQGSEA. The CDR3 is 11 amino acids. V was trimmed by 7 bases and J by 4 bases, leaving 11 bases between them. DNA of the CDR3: TGCAGCGGACAACAGGGATACGAGCAGTACTTC. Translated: CSGQQGYEQYF.

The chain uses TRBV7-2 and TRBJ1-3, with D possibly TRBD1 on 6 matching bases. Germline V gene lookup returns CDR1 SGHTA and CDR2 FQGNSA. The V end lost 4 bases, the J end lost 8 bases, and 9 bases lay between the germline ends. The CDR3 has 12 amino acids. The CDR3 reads CASSSQGDTIYF. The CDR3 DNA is TGTGCCAGCAGCTCACAGGGAGACACCATATATTTT. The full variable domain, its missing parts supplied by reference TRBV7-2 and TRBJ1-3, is GAGVSQSPSNKVTEKGKDVELRCDPISGHTALYWYRQSLGQGLEFLIYFQGNSAPDKSGLPSDRFSAERTGGSVSTLTIQRTQQEDSAVYLCASSSQGDTIYFGEGSWLTVV.

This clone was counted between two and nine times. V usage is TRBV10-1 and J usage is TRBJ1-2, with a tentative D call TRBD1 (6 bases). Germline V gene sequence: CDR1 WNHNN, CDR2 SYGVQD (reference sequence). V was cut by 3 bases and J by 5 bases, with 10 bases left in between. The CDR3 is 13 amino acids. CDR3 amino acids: CASSESQGYGYTF. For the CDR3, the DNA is TGCGCCAGCAGTGAAAGTCAGGGGTATGGCTACACCTTC.

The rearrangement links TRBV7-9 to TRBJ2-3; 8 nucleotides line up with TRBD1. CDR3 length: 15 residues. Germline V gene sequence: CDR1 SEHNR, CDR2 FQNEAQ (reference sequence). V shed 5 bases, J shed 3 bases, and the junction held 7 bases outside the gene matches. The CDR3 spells CASSLGTGITDTQYF. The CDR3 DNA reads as TGTGCCAGCAGCCTCGGGACAGGCATAACAGATACGCAGTATTTT.

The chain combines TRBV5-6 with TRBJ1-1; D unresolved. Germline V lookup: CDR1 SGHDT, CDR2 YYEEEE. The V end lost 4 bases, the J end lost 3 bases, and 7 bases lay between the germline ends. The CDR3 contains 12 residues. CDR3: CASSAGDTEAFF. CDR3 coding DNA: TGTGCCAGCAGCGCCGGGGACACTGAAGCTTTCTTT.

CDR3 bases: TGTGCCAGTAGTATGTGGGGGGGCGGTGGGACTGAAGCTTTCTTT. Encoded protein: CASSMWGGGGTEAFF. V gene TRBV19 combines with J gene TRBJ1-1, with D possibly TRBD1 on 6 matching bases. CDR1 LNHDA and CDR2 SQIVND come from the germline V gene (reference sequence). There are 15 residues in the CDR3. Trimming cost V 3 bases and J 5 bases, with 16 bases left between them.

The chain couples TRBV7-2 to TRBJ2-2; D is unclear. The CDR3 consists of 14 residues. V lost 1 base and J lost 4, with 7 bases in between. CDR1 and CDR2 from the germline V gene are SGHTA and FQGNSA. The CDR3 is CASSLGGFTGELFF. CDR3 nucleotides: TGTGCCAGCAGCTTAGGTGGCTTCACCGGGGAGCTGTTTTTT. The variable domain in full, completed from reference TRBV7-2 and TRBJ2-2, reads GAGVSQSPSNKVTEKGKDVELRCDPISGHTALYWYRQSLGQGLEFLIYFQGNSAPDKSGLPSDRFSAERTGGSVSTLTIQRTQQEDSAVYLCASSLGGFTGELFFGEGSRLTVL.

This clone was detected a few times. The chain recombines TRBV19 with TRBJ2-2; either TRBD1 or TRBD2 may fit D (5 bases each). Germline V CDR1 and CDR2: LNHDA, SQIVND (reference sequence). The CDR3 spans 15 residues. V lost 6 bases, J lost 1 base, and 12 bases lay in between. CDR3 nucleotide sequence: TGTGCCAGTAGGGCAGGGAGCCTGAACACCGGGGAGCTGTTTTTT. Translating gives CASRAGSLNTGELFF.

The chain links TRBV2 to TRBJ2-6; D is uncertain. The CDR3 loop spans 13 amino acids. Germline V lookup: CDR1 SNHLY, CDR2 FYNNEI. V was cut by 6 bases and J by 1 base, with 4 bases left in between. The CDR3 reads CASRISGANVLTF. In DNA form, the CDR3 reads TGTGCCAGCAGGATATCTGGGGCCAACGTCCTGACTTTC.

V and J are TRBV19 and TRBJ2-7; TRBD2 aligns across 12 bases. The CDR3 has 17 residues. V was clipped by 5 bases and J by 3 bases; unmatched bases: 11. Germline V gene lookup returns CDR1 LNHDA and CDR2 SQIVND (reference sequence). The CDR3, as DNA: TGTGCCAGTAGTGAGACTAGCGGGAGCCAGGGATTCTACGAGCAGTACTTC. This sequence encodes CASSETSGSQGFYEQYF. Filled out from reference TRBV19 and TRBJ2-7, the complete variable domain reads DGGITQSPKYLFRKEGQNVTLSCEQNLNHDAMYWYRQDPGQGLRLIYYSQIVNDFQKGDIAEGYSVSREKKESFPLTVTSAQKNPTAFYLCASSETSGSQGFYEQYFGPGTRLTVT.

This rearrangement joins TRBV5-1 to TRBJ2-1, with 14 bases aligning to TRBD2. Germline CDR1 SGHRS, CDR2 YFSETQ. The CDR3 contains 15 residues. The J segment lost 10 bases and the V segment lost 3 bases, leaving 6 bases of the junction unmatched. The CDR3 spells CASSWGLAGVGEQFF. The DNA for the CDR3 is TGCGCCAGCAGCTGGGGACTAGCGGGAGTGGGGGAGCAGTTCTTC.

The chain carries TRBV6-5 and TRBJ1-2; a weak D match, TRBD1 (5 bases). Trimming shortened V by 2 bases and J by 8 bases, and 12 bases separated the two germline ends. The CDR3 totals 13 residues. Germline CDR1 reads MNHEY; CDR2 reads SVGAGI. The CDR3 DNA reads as TGTGCCAGCAGTTACGGGGGACGCGGGGGCTACACCTTC. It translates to CASSYGGRGGYTF.

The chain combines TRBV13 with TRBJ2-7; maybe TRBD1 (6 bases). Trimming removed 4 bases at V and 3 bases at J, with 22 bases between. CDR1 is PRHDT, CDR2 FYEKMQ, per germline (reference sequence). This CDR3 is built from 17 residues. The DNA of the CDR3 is TGTGCCAGCAGCTGGAGGACCTCCGGGACAACTTTCTACGAGCAGTACTTC. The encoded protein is CASSWRTSGTTFYEQYF.

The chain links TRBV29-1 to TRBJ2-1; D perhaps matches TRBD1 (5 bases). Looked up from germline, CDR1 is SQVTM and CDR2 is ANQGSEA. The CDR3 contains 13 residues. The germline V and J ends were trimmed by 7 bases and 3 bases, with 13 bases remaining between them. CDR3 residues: CSEGPPGYNEQFF. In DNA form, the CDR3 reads TGCAGCGAGGGGCCCCCCGGCTACAATGAGCAGTTCTTC.

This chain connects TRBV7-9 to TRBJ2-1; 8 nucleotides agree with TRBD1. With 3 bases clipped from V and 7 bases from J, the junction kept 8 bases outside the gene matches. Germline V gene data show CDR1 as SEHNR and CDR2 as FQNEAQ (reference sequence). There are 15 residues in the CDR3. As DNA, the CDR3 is TGTGCCAGCAGCTTTGGGCAGGGGGCAGGGAATGAGCAGTTCTTC. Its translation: CASSFGQGAGNEQFF.